Following are 9 T cell receptor beta chains from one sample sequenced in a study of blood T cell repertoires in COVID-19. Profiled with immunoSEQ multiplex PCR; TCRdb holds only in-frame clones, not every one. The sample yields approximately 170,000 clones, around 83% seen once. Sequenced material: peripheral blood. All receptors come from a woman between 65 and 79 years old who had recovered from COVID-19.

This clone was picked up a small number of times. The chain recombines TRBV7-3 with TRBJ2-1; 8 bases are a match to TRBD2. The J segment lost 4 bases and the V segment lost 2 bases, leaving 7 bases of the junction unmatched. CDR1 is SGHTA and CDR2 is FQGTGA in the germline V gene. The CDR3 has 16 residues. This chain's CDR3 is CASSLGAGVAYNEQFF. The CDR3 region has the DNA TGTGCCAGCAGCTTAGGAGCGGGAGTGGCGTACAATGAGCAGTTCTTC.

The chain combines TRBV29-1 with TRBJ2-7; TRBD1 aligns across 7 bases. The J segment lost 3 bases and the V segment lost 6 bases, leaving 11 bases of the junction unmatched. The germline V gene has CDR1 SQVTM and CDR2 ANQGSEA. The CDR3 length is 14 residues. This CDR3 reads CSVDVAAGGYEQYF. The CDR3 DNA reads TGCAGCGTCGATGTCGCGGCAGGGGGCTACGAGCAGTACTTC.

This chain joins TRBV19 and TRBJ1-1; perhaps TRBD1 as D (5 bases). Trimming pared 6 bases from V and 4 bases from J, leaving 18 bases between. CDR1 is LNHDA, CDR2 SQIVND, per germline (reference sequence). This CDR3 has 15 residues. The CDR3 DNA sequence: TGTGCCAGTAGCAGGGCAGGCCCCCTGGGCACTGAAGCTTTCTTT. Translation gives CASSRAGPLGTEAFF.

The J gene is TRBJ2-7, the V gene TRBV27; tentatively, D is TRBD1 (5 bases). In germline, CDR1 is MNHEY, CDR2 SMNVEV (reference sequence). Trimming stripped 6 bases from V and 1 base from J, with 25 bases between. The CDR3 runs to 18 residues. In nucleotides, the CDR3 is TGTGCCAGCAGCCCCCTGTACGACAGCTATGCACTATCCTACGAGCAGTACTTC. It codes for CASSPLYDSYALSYEQYF.

CDR3 sequence (DNA): TGTGCCAGCAGCTCGCGGGCTAGCGGGAGCACAGATACGCAGTATTTT. Encoded protein: CASSSRASGSTDTQYF. The rearrangement links TRBV5-4 to TRBJ2-3; 8 bases align to TRBD2. J was trimmed by 0 bases and V by 3 bases; bases with no gene match: 6. The V gene's germline CDR1 is SGHNT and CDR2 YYREEE (reference sequence). This CDR3 comprises 16 residues.

Only one count was recorded for this clone. The V call is TRBV28, the J call TRBJ2-7, with TRBD1 identical over 9 bases. CDR3 size: 15 residues. Per the germline V gene, CDR1 is MDHEN and CDR2 is SYDVKM. V shed 3 bases, J shed 5 bases, and the junction held 8 bases outside the gene matches. CDR3 in amino acids: CASSFRDRVAHEQYF. The CDR3 nucleotides read TGTGCCAGCAGTTTTCGGGACAGGGTGGCCCACGAGCAGTACTTC.

This chain uses TRBV28 with TRBJ2-3, with TRBD2 matching 8 bases. Germline CDR1 reads MDHEN; CDR2 reads SYDVKM. V was clipped by 2 bases and J by 4 bases; unmatched bases: 11. The CDR3 contains 17 residues. This CDR3 reads CASSLRGGGRYADTQYF. The CDR3 nucleotides read TGTGCCAGCAGTTTAAGGGGGGGCGGGAGGTATGCAGATACGCAGTATTTT.

This chain joins TRBV6-5 and TRBJ1-5; tentative D call: TRBD1 (6 bases). Germline-derived CDR1 and CDR2 are MNHEY and SVGAGI. This CDR3 is 15 amino acids long. Trimming stripped 5 bases from V and 0 bases from J, with 11 bases between. The CDR3 region has the DNA TGTGCCAGCAGTCCCAGGGGAGCTAGCAATCAGCCCCAGCATTTT. It encodes CASSPRGASNQPQHF.

The chain couples TRBV7-8 to TRBJ1-6, with D unresolved. The germline V gene encodes CDR1 SGHVS and CDR2 FQNEAQ. This CDR3 is 14 amino acids long. V was clipped by 6 bases and J by 10 bases, with 16 bases between them. CDR3 bases: TGTGCCAGCAGTGAGGGCTCTCGGAGGTCACCCCTCCACTTT. Encoded protein: CASSEGSRRSPLHF.